The entry below gives a single T cell receptor (beta chain) sequence along with its context. Antigen specificity is unknown. These data are taken from a study of T-cell memory formation after mild COVID-19. Study-wide context: TCR clusters largely stayed donor specific. Study results and caveats: A second wave of clones peaked on day 37, and their SARS-CoV-2 specificity went unconfirmed. CD4+ contracting clones were found mainly in CM and EM, and CD8+ ones in EMRA.

Via MiXCR, TCRdb re-called the 5' RACE reads, giving one row per CDR3 protein. The sample shows approximately 250,000 distinct CDR3 sequences, about 16% of them seen only once. The specimen sequenced was PBMCs or a T cell subset sorted from them (not recorded which). This TCR derives from a young man who had mild COVID-19 (a few samples of this study predate the infection). Cell type and time point are not known.

CDR3 residues: CAIKTGNQPQHF. DNA for the CDR3: TGTGCCATCAAGACAGGGAATCAGCCCCAGCATTTT. The chain couples TRBV10-3 to TRBJ1-5, with TRBD1 matching over 7 bases. The germline V gene encodes CDR1 ENHRY and CDR2 SYGVKD. There are 12 residues in the CDR3. J gave up 4 bases and V 7 bases, and 1 base lay outside the gene matches.